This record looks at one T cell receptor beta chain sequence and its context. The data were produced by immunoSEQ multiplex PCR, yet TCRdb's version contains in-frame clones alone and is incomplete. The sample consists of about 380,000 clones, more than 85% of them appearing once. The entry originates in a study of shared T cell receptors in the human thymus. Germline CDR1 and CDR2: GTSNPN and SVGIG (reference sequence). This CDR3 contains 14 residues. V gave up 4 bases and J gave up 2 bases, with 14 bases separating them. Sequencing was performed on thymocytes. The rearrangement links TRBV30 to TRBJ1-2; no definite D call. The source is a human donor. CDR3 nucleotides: TGTGCCTGGATGCCCCCCAATGCCAACTATGGCTACACCTTC. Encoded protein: CAWMPPNANYGYTF.